This T cell receptor beta chain was sequenced for a study of control samples from healthy donors and cancer patients. In its sample, this clone was seen once. Trimming took 1 base from V and 7 from J, leaving 18 bases between them. Germline CDR1 and CDR2: SGHKS and YYEKEE (reference sequence). This CDR3 has 16 residues. Using immunoSEQ multiplex PCR, the repertoire was profiled, and TCRdb retains in-frame clones only, with some absent. This sample yields 120,000 or so clones, of which roughly 91% are seen a single time; about 8.7% belongs to the top ten. The sequenced sample consisted of blood. The gene calls are TRBV5-5 and TRBJ2-1, with D possibly being TRBD1 (5 bases). The receptor comes from a man aged 35-49 years in good health. CDR3 protein: CASSLSVRDSVNEQFF. The CDR3 DNA is TGTGCCAGCAGCTTGTCAGTCAGGGATAGTGTGAATGAGCAGTTCTTC.